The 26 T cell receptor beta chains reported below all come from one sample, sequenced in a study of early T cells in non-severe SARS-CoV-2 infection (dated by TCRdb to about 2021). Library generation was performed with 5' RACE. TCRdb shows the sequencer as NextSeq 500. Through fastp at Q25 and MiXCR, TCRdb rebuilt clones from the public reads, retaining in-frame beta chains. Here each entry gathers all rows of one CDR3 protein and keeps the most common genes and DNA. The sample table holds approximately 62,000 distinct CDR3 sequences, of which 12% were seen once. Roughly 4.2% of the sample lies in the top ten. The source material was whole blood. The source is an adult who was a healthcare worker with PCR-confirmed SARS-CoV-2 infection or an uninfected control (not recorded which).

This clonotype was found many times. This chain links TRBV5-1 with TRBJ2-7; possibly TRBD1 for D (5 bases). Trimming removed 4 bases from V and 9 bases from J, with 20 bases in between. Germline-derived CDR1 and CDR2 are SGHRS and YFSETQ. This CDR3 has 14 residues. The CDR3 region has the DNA TGCGCCAGCAGCCCCGACAGCGCCCTGTTTGGGCAGTACTTC. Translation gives CASSPDSALFGQYF.

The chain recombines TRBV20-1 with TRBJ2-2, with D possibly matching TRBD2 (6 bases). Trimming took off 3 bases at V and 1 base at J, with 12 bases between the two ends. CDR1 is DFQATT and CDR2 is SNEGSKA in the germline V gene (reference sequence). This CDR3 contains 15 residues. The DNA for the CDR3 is TGCAGTGCTAGTTCTAGCGAAAAGAACACCGGGGAGCTGTTTTTT. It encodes CSASSSEKNTGELFF.

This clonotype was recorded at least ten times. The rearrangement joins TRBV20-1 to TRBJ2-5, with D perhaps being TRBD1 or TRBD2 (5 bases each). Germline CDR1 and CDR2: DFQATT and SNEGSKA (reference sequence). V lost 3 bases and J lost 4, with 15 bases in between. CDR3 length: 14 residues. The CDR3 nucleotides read TGCAGTGCTAGGATGGGAGAGGGGATAGAGACCCAGTACTTC. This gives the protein CSARMGEGIETQYF.

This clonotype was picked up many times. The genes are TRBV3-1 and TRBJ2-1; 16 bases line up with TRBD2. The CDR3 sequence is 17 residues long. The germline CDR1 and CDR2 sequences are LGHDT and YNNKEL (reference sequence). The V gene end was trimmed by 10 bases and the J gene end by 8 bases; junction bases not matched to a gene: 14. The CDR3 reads CATSHPGLAGGMDEQFF. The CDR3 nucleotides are TGTGCCACCTCCCATCCGGGACTAGCGGGAGGGATGGATGAGCAGTTCTTC.

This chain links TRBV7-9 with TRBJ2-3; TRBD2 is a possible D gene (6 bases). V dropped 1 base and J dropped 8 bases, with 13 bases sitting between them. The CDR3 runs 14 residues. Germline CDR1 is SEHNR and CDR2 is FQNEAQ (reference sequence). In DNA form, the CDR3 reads TGTGCCAGCAGCTTAGTCGATCCGGGAGCTACGCAGTATTTT. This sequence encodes CASSLVDPGATQYF.

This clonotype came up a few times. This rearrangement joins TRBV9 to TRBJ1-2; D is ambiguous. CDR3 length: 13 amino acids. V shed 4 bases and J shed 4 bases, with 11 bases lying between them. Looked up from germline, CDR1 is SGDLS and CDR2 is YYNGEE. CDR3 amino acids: CASSSSGGYGYTF. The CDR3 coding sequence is TGTGCCAGCAGCTCCAGTGGCGGCTATGGCTACACCTTC. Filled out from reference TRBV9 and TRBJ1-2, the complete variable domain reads DSGVTQTPKHLITATGQRVTLRCSPRSGDLSVYWYQQSLDQGLQFLIQYYNGEERAKGNILERFSAQQFPDLHSELNLSSLELGDSALYFCASSSSGGYGYTFGSGTRLTVV.

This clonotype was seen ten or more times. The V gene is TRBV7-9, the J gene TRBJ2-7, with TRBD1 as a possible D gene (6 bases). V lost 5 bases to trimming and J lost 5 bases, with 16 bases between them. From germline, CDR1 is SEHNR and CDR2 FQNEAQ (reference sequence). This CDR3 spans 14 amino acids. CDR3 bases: TGTGCCAGCAGCGGACAGTCCGGTCCCCACGAGCAGTACTTC. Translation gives CASSGQSGPHEQYF. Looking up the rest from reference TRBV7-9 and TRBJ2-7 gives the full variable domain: DTGVSQNPRHKITKRGQNVTFRCDPISEHNRLYWYRQTLGQGPEFLTYFQNEAQLEKSRLLSDRFSAERPKGSFSTLEIQRTEQGDSAMYLCASSGQSGPHEQYFGPGTRLTVT.

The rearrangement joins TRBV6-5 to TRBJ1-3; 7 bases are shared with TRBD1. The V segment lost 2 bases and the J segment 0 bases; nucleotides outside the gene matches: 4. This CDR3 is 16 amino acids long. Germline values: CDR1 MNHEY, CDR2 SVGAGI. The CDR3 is CASSYRTGTSGNTIYF. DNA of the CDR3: TGTGCCAGCAGTTACCGGACAGGAACCTCTGGAAACACCATATATTTT.

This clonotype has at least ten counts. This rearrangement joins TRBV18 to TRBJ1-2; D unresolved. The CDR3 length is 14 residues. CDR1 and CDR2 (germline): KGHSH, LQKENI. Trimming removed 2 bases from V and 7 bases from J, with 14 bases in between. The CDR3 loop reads CASSPTFLDSGYTF. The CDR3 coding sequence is TGTGCCAGCTCACCAACCTTTTTAGACTCTGGCTACACCTTC.

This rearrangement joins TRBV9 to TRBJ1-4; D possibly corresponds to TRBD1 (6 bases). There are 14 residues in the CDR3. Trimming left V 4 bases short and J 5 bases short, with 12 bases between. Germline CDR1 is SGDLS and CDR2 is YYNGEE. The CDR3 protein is CASSPGRGNEKLFF. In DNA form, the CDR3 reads TGTGCCAGCAGCCCCGGCAGGGGAAATGAAAAACTGTTTTTT.

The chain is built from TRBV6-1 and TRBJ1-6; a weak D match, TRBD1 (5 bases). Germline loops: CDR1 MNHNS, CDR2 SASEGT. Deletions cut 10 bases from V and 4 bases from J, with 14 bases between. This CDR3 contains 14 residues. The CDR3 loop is CATRQSNYNSPLHF. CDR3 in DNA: TGTGCCACCCGACAGAGTAATTATAATTCACCCCTCCACTTT.

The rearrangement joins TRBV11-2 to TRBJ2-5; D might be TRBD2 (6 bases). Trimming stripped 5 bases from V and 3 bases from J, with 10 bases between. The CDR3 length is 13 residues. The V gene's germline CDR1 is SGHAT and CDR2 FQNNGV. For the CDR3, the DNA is TGTGCCAGCAGCGTAGCGGAAAAAGAGACCCAGTACTTC. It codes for CASSVAEKETQYF.

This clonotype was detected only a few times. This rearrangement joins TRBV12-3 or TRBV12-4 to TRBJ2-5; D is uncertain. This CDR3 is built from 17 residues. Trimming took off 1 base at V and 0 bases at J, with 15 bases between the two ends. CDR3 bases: TGTGCCAGCAGTTTAGAAGGGCTTGCCATGTACCAAGAGACCCAGTACTTC. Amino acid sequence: CASSLEGLAMYQETQYF.

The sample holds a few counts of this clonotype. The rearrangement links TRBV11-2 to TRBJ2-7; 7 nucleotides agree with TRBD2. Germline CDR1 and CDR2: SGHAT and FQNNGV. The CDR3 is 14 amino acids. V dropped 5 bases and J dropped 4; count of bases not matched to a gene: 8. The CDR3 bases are TGTGCCAGCAGCCCCCCGGCGGGAGCGTACGAGCAGTACTTC. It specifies CASSPPAGAYEQYF.

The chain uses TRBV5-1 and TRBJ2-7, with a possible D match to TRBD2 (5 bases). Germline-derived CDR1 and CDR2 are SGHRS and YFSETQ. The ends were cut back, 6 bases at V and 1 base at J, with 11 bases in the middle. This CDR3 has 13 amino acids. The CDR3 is CASTTTPSYEQYF. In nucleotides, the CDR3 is TGCGCCAGCACGACTACTCCGTCCTACGAGCAGTACTTC.

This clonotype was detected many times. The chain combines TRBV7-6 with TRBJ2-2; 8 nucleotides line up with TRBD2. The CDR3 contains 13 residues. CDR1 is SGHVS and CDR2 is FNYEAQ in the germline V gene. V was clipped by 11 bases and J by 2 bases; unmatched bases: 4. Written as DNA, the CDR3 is TGTGCCTCGGGGGGGACTAACACCGGGGAGCTGTTTTTT. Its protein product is CASGGTNTGELFF.

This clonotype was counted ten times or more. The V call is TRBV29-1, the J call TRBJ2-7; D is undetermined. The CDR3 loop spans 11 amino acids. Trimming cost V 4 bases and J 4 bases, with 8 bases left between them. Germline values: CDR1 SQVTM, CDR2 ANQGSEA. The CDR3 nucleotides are TGCAGCGTTGCCCACGGGTACGAGCAGTACTTC. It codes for CSVAHGYEQYF.

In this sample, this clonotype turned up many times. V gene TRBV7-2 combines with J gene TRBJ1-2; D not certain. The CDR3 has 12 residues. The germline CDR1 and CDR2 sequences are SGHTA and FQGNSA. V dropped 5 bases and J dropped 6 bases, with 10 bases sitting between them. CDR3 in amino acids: CASSPPRNGYTF. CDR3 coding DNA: TGTGCCAGCAGCCCACCGAGAAATGGCTACACCTTC.

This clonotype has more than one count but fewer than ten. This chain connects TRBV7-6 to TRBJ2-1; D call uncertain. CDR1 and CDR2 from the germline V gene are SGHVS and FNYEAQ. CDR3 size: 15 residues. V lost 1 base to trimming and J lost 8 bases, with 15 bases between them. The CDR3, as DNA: TGTGCCAGCAGCTTAGGGACGCCTCCTGCGGATGAGCAGTTCTTC. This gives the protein CASSLGTPPADEQFF.

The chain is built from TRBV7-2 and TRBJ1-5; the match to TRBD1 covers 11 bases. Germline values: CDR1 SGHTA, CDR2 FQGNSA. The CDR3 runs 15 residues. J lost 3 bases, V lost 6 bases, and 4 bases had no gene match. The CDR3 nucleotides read TGTGCCAGCAGTCGCGGACAGGGGGCCAATCAGCCCCAGCATTTT. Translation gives CASSRGQGANQPQHF.

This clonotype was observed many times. The CDR3 region is CSARGGQITGELFF. CDR3 nucleotide sequence: TGCAGTGCCCGGGGGGGACAGATAACCGGGGAGCTGTTTTTT. The V and J genes are TRBV20-1 and TRBJ2-2; a weak D match, TRBD2 (8 bases). The CDR3 covers 14 residues. Germline CDR1 and CDR2: DFQATT and SNEGSKA (reference sequence). V was shortened by 6 bases and J by 5 bases, with 16 bases between the two germline ends.

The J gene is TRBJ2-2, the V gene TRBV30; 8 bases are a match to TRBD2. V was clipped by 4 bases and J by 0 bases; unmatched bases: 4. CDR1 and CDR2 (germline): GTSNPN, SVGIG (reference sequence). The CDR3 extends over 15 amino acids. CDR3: CAWTSGLANTGELFF. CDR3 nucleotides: TGTGCCTGGACTTCGGGACTAGCGAACACCGGGGAGCTGTTTTTT.

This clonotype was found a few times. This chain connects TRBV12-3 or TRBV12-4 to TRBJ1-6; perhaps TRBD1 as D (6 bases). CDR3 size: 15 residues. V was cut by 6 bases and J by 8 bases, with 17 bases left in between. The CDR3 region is CASRGTTGGDSPLHF. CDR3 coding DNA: TGTGCCAGCAGGGGCACGACGGGGGGCGATTCACCCCTCCACTTT.

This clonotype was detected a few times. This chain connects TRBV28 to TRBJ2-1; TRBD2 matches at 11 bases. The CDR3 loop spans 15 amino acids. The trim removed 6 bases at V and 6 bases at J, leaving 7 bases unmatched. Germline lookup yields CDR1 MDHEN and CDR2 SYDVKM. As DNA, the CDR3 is TGTGCCAGCAGGTCGCTAGCGGGAGGTAGCAATGAGCAGTTCTTC. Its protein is CASRSLAGGSNEQFF. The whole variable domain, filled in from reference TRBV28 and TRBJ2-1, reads DVKVTQSSRYLVKRTGEKVFLECVQDMDHENMFWYRQDPGLGLRLIYFSYDVKMKEKGDIPEGYSVSREKKERFSLILESASTNQTSMYLCASRSLAGGSNEQFFGPGTRLTVL.

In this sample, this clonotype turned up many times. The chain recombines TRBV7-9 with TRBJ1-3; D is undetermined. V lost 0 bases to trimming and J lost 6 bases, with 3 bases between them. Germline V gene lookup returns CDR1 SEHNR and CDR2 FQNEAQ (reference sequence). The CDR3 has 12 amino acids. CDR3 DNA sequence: TGTGCCAGCAGCTTAGCGGAAAACACCATATATTTT. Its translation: CASSLAENTIYF.

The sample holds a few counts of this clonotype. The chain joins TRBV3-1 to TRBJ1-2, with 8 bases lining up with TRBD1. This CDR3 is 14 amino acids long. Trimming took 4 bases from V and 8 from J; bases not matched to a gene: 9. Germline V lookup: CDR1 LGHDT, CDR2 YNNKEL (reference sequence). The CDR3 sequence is CASSPGTGQLGYTF. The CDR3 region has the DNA TGTGCCAGCAGCCCAGGGACAGGCCAGTTGGGCTACACCTTC.